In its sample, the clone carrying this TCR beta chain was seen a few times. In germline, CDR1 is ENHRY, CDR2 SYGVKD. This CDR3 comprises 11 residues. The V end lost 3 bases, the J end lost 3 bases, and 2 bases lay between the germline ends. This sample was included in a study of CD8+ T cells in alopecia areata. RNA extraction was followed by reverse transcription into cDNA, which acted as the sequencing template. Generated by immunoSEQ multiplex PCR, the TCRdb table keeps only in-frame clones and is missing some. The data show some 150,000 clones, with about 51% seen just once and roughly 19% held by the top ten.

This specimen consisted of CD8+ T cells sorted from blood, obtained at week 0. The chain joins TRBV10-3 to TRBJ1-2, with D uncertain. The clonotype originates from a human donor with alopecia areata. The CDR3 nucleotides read TGTGCCATCAGTGAAGACTATGGCTACACCTTC. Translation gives CAISEDYGYTF.